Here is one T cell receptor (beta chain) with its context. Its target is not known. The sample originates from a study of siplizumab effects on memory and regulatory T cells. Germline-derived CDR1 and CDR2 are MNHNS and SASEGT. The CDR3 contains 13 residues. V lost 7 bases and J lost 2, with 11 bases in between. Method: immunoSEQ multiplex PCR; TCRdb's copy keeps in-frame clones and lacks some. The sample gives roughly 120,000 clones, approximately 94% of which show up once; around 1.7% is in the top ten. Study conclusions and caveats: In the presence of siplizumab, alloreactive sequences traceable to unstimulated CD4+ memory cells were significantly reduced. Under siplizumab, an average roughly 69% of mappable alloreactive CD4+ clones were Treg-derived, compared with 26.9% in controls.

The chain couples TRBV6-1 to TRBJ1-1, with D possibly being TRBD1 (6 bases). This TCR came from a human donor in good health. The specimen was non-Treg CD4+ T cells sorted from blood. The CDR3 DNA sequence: TGTGCCAGCAAGGCAGGGGAAAACACTGAAGCTTTCTTT. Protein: CASKAGENTEAFF.